One and the same sample provided the 25 T cell receptor beta chains below, sequenced in a study of cytomegalovirus exposure and HLA in healthy donors. This PCR relied on a set of 60 Vbeta primers and 13 Jbeta primers. Sequenced by immunoSEQ multiplex PCR; TCRdb stores in-frame clones only, minus some. The data contain more than 150,000 clones, over 80% of them singletons. Sequencing was performed on PBMCs. The receptors derive from a man aged 35-49 years in good health and CMV-seronegative.

The chain is built from TRBV11-3 and TRBJ2-7; 12 bases fit TRBD2. The V and J ends lost 5 bases and 5 bases, in that order; junction bases with no gene match: 10. Per the germline V gene, CDR1 is SGHNT and CDR2 is YENEEA. CDR3 length: 16 residues. The chain's CDR3 is CASSNKWTSGVHEQYF. Written as DNA, the CDR3 is TGTGCCAGCAGCAACAAGTGGACTAGCGGGGTCCACGAGCAGTACTTC.

This rearrangement joins TRBV6-5 to TRBJ1-2; D may be TRBD1 (5 bases). This CDR3 spans 15 amino acids. Germline CDR1 is MNHEY and CDR2 is SVGAGI. V was cut by 7 bases and J by 1 base, with 16 bases left in between. The chain's CDR3 is CASTFQGGDNYGYTF. The CDR3 nucleotides read TGTGCCAGCACCTTTCAAGGAGGGGATAACTATGGCTACACCTTC.

This clone has a handful of counts. V gene TRBV5-4 combines with J gene TRBJ2-5, with 11 positions matching TRBD2. Germline CDR1 and CDR2: SGHNT and YYREEE (reference sequence). The CDR3 is 17 amino acids. Unmatched junction bases numbered 10, after V lost 4 bases and J lost 2 bases. DNA for the CDR3: TGTGCCAGCAGCCTAGTAGCGGGAGGGCCGTTTCAAGAGACCCAGTACTTC. As protein: CASSLVAGGPFQETQYF.

This clone appeared once. The rearrangement links TRBV11-3 to TRBJ1-1; D is perhaps TRBD1 (6 bases). Germline-derived CDR1 and CDR2 are SGHNT and YENEEA. Deletions cut 3 bases from V and 2 bases from J, with 10 bases between. The CDR3 runs to 14 residues. CDR3 coding DNA: TGTGCCAGCAGCTTGATAGGGGGAAACACTGAAGCTTTCTTT. Protein sequence: CASSLIGGNTEAFF.

The chain carries TRBV30 and TRBJ2-3, with D possibly being TRBD2 (6 bases). V was trimmed by 2 bases and J by 5 bases, leaving 14 bases between them. Per germline, CDR1 GTSNPN and CDR2 SVGIG (reference sequence). The CDR3 spans 14 residues. CDR3 in amino acids: CAWSPGGAVDTQYF. The CDR3 DNA reads TGTGCCTGGAGTCCCGGAGGGGCCGTAGATACGCAGTATTTT.

V gene TRBV30 combines with J gene TRBJ1-2; perhaps TRBD1 as D (6 bases). The CDR3 spans 15 residues. The germline CDR1 and CDR2 sequences are GTSNPN and SVGIG (reference sequence). Between the trimmed V and J ends, which lost 0 bases and 2 bases, there was a span of 13 bases. The CDR3 nucleotides read TGTGCCTGGAGTGTACTGGACAGCTCCAACTATGGCTACACCTTC. Its translation: CAWSVLDSSNYGYTF.

This rearrangement joins TRBV4-1 to TRBJ1-4; maybe TRBD1 (6 bases). This CDR3 spans 15 amino acids. CDR1 is MGHRA, CDR2 YSYEKL, per germline. V was trimmed by 5 bases and J by 7 bases, leaving 17 bases between them. For the CDR3, the DNA is TGCGCCAGCAGCTTACTCAACAGGGAGCTTGAAAAACTGTTTTTT. It codes for CASSLLNRELEKLFF.

Only one count was recorded for this clone. This chain uses TRBV9 with TRBJ2-3; D remains ambiguous. The CDR3 consists of 12 residues. V was cut by 0 bases and J by 4 bases, with 3 bases left in between. Germline V gene lookup returns CDR1 SGDLS and CDR2 YYNGEE. CDR3 sequence reads: CASSVGADTQYF. In DNA, the CDR3 is TGTGCCAGCAGCGTAGGCGCAGATACGCAGTATTTT.

A single count supports this clone. V and J are TRBV28 and TRBJ2-7; 7 bases agree with TRBD1. The CDR3 spans 14 residues. Germline trimming cut 3 bases from V and 6 bases from J; bases unmatched to any gene: 8. Germline V CDR1 and CDR2: MDHEN, SYDVKM. For the CDR3, the DNA is TGTGCCAGCAGTTTGGTTAACAGGGGCGGCGAGCAGTACTTC. It yields the protein CASSLVNRGGEQYF.

In its sample, this clone was seen a few times. The gene calls are TRBV5-1 and TRBJ1-2; 7 bases map to TRBD1. From germline, CDR1 is SGHRS and CDR2 YFSETQ. The trim removed 4 bases at V and 4 bases at J, leaving 7 bases unmatched. The CDR3 contains 14 residues. The CDR3 protein is CASSRAQGGYGYTF. CDR3 sequence (DNA): TGCGCCAGCAGCCGGGCCCAGGGGGGCTATGGCTACACCTTC.

This chain connects TRBV19 to TRBJ1-2; 9 positions match TRBD1. With 0 bases clipped from V and 5 bases from J, the junction kept 4 bases outside the gene matches. CDR3 length equals 15 residues. CDR1 is LNHDA, CDR2 SQIVND, per germline (reference sequence). CDR3 nucleotide sequence: TGTGCCAGTAGTATAGATACCGGGACAGGGTATGGCTACACCTTC. Its translation is CASSIDTGTGYGYTF.

The rearrangement joins TRBV30 to TRBJ1-2; TRBD1 might be the D (6 bases). The CDR3 spans 13 residues. Germline V gene lookup returns CDR1 GTSNPN and CDR2 SVGIG (reference sequence). The V and J ends lost 1 base and 2 bases respectively, with 8 bases between them. The CDR3 loop reads CAWSGGGNYGYTF. CDR3 in DNA: TGTGCCTGGAGTGGTGGGGGCAACTATGGCTACACCTTC.

The chain couples TRBV5-1 to TRBJ2-5; D gene ambiguous. CDR3 size: 11 residues. V was cut by 4 bases and J by 1 base, with 2 bases left in between. Germline assignment: CDR1 SGHRS and CDR2 YFSETQ. CDR3 sequence reads: CASSLQETQYF. The CDR3 nucleotides read TGCGCCAGCAGCCTCCAAGAGACCCAGTACTTC.

This clone has just one count. V and J are TRBV11-2 and TRBJ1-4; D not certain. Between the trimmed V and J ends, which lost 3 bases and 4 bases, there was a span of 9 bases. This CDR3 comprises 14 residues. Per germline, CDR1 SGHAT and CDR2 FQNNGV. In nucleotides, the CDR3 is TGTGCCAGCAGCTTGGGCAGGCTTAATGAAAAACTGTTTTTT. As protein: CASSLGRLNEKLFF.

The chain has TRBV30 and TRBJ2-3, with TRBD1 matching over 8 bases. The germline V gene has CDR1 GTSNPN and CDR2 SVGIG (reference sequence). CDR3 size: 15 residues. Trimming cost V 2 bases and J 3 bases; bases outside gene matches: 7. CDR3 residues: CAWSNRGIETDTQYF. CDR3 sequence (DNA): TGTGCCTGGAGTAACAGGGGGATAGAGACAGATACGCAGTATTTT.

The genes are TRBV9 and TRBJ2-7; no clear D. Germline loops: CDR1 SGDLS, CDR2 YYNGEE. The CDR3 extends over 15 amino acids. Deletions cut 0 bases from V and 1 base from J, with 11 bases between. The CDR3 DNA sequence: TGTGCCAGCAGCGTAGGGGCCGAGCCTTCCTACGAGCAGTACTTC. Residues: CASSVGAEPSYEQYF.

DNA for the CDR3: TGTGCCAGCAGCGTATCCCGGGGGGCACAAGAGACCCAGTACTTC. Translation gives CASSVSRGAQETQYF. The V gene is TRBV9, the J gene TRBJ2-5; TRBD2 might be the D (7 bases). V lost 1 base and J 2 bases, leaving 12 bases between the germline ends. The germline CDR1 and CDR2 sequences are SGDLS and YYNGEE. This CDR3 spans 15 amino acids.

This rearrangement joins TRBV2 to TRBJ1-3; 7 nucleotides agree with TRBD1. The ends lost 6 bases at V and 2 bases at J; junction bases unmatched: 7. The CDR3 spans 15 residues. Per the germline V gene, CDR1 is SNHLY and CDR2 is FYNNEI. CDR3 nucleotide sequence: TGTGCCAGCAGGCCCCGGACAGGAGCTGGAAACACCATATATTTT. Protein: CASRPRTGAGNTIYF.

The rearrangement joins TRBV7-2 to TRBJ2-2; D may be TRBD1 (5 bases). V lost 6 bases and J lost 4, with 18 bases in between. There are 16 residues in the CDR3. Looked up from germline, CDR1 is SGHTA and CDR2 is FQGNSA. Written as DNA, the CDR3 is TGTGCCAGCAGATCCAGGGTCCCGACAATCACCGGGGAGCTGTTTTTT. Its protein is CASRSRVPTITGELFF. Variable domain in full (rest from reference TRBV7-2 and TRBJ2-2): GAGVSQSPSNKVTEKGKDVELRCDPISGHTALYWYRQSLGQGLEFLIYFQGNSAPDKSGLPSDRFSAERTGGSVSTLTIQRTQQEDSAVYLCASRSRVPTITGELFFGEGSRLTVL.

The J gene is TRBJ1-1, the V gene TRBV30, with TRBD1 matching over 7 bases. CDR3 length equals 12 residues. Trimming cost V 4 bases and J 4 bases; bases outside gene matches: 3. Germline V lookup: CDR1 GTSNPN, CDR2 SVGIG (reference sequence). The CDR3 DNA reads TGTGCCTGGATGGCAGGGGGCACTGAAGCTTTCTTT. Its translation: CAWMAGGTEAFF.

V usage is TRBV7-2 and J usage is TRBJ2-3; 8 bases map to TRBD2. The V and J ends lost 5 bases and 0 bases, in that order; junction bases with no gene match: 13. The CDR3 sequence is 18 residues long. CDR1 is SGHTA and CDR2 is FQGNSA in the germline V gene. In DNA, the CDR3 is TGTGCCAGCAGCGGCGGACGGGGGGGCGGTTTGAGCACAGATACGCAGTATTTT. It translates to CASSGGRGGGLSTDTQYF. The full variable domain, in which reference TRBV7-2 and TRBJ2-3 provide the parts outside the CDR3, is GAGVSQSPSNKVTEKGKDVELRCDPISGHTALYWYRQSLGQGLEFLIYFQGNSAPDKSGLPSDRFSAERTGGSVSTLTIQRTQQEDSAVYLCASSGGRGGGLSTDTQYFGPGTRLTVL.

The rearrangement joins TRBV7-6 to TRBJ1-1; D is ambiguous. The V end was cut by 1 base, the J end by 0 bases, with 6 bases between. CDR1 and CDR2 from the germline V gene are SGHVS and FNYEAQ. This CDR3 spans 14 amino acids. In nucleotides, the CDR3 is TGTGCCAGCAGCTTAGGAGGGTTGAACACTGAAGCTTTCTTT. It is translated as CASSLGGLNTEAFF.

This chain links TRBV6-5 with TRBJ1-5; tentative D call: TRBD1 (5 bases). The germline gives CDR1 MNHEY, CDR2 SVGAGI. CDR3 length: 15 residues. V was trimmed by 0 bases and J by 4 bases, leaving 10 bases between them. CDR3 sequence reads: CASSYSGRVNQPQHF. CDR3 coding DNA: TGTGCCAGCAGTTACTCTGGCAGGGTGAATCAGCCCCAGCATTTT.

This clone has only a few counts. The chain carries TRBV11-2 and TRBJ2-5, with D hard to call. CDR3 size: 13 residues. Germline V gene sequence: CDR1 SGHAT, CDR2 FQNNGV. V was pared by 2 bases and J by 3 bases, with 7 bases between. CDR3 region: CASSLNRKETQYF. The CDR3 DNA is TGTGCCAGCAGCTTAAACAGAAAAGAGACCCAGTACTTC.

The chain is built from TRBV7-9 and TRBJ2-7, with 12 bases that match TRBD2. V was pared by 5 bases and J by 3 bases, with 5 bases of the junction left unmatched. CDR1 and CDR2 from the germline V gene are SEHNR and FQNEAQ (reference sequence). CDR3 length: 15 amino acids. The CDR3 region has the DNA TGTGCCAGCAGCCAGGGACTAGCGGGTCTCTACGAGCAGTACTTC. Translation: CASSQGLAGLYEQYF.